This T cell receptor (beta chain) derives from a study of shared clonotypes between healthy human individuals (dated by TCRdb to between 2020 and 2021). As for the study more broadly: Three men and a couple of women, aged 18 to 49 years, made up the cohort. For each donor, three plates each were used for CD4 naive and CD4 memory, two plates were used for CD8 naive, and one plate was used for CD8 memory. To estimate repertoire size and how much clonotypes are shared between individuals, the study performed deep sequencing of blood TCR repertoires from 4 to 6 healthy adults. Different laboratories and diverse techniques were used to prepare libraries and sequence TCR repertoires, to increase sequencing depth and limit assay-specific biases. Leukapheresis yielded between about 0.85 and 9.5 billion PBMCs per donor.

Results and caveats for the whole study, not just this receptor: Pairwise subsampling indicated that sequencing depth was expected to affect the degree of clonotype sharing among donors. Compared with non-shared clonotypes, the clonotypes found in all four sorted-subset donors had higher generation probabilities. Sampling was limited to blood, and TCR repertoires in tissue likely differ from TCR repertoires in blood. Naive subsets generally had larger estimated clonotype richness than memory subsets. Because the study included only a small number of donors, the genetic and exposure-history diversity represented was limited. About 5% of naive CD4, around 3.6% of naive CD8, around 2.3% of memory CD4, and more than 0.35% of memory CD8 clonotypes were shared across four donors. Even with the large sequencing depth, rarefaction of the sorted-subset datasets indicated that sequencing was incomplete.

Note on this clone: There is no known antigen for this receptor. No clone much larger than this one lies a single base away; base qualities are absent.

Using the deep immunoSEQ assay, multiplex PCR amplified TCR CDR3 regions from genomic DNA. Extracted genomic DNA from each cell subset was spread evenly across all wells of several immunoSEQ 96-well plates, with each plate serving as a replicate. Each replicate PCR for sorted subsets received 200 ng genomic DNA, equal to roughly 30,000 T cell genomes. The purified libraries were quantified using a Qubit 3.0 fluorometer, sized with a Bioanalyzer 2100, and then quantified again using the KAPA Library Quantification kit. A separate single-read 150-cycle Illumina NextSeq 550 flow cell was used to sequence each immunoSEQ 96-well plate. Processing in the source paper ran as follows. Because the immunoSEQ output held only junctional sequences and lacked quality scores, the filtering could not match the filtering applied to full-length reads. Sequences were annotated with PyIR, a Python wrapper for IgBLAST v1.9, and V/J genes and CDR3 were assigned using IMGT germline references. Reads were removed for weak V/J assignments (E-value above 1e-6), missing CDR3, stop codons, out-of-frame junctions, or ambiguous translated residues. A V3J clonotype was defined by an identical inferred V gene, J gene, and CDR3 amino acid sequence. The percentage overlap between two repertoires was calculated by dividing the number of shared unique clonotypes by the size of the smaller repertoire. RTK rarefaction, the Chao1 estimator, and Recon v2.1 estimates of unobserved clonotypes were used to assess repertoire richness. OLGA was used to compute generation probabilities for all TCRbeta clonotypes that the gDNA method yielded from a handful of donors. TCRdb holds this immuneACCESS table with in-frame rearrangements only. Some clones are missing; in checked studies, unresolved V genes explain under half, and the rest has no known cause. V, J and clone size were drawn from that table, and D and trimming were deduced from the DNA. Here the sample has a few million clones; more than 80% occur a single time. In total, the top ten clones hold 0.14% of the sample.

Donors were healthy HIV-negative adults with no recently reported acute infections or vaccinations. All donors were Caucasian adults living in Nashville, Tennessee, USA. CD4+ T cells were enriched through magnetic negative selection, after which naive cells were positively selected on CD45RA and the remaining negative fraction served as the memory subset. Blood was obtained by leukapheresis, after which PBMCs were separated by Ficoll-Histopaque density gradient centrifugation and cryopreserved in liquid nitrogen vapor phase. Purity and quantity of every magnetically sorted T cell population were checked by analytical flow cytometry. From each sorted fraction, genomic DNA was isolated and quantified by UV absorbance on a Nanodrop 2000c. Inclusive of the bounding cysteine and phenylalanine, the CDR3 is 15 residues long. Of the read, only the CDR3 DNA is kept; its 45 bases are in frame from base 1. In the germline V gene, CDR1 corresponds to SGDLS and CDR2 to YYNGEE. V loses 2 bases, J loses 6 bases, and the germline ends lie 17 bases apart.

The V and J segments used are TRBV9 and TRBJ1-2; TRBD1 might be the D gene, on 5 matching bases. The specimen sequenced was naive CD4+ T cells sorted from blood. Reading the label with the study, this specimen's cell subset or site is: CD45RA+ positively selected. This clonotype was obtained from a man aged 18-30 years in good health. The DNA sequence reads TGTGCCAGCAGCGTGGGGGTAGCGGGATTTGATGGCTACACCTTC. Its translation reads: CASSVGVAGFDGYTF.